The 12 T cell receptor beta chains below come from one sample, sequenced in a study of T cells in Graves' hyperthyroidism and ophthalmopathy. Regions amplified from RNA transcripts were the TCR beta CDR3 regions. A first-round RT-PCR of the TCR CDR3 used the HTBI primer set. TCRdb re-analysed the multiplex PCR reads in MiXCR, keeping a single row per CDR3 protein. Of over 150,000 distinct CDR3 sequences listed, 17% are singletons. The sample comprised blood. The receptors come from a woman in her 50s with Graves' hyperthyroidism.

This clonotype was seen many times. V usage is TRBV3-1 and J usage is TRBJ1-2; 10 nucleotides align to TRBD1. Germline CDR1 LGHDT, CDR2 YNNKEL (reference sequence). The CDR3 has 15 residues. V shed 3 bases and J 4 bases; nucleotides not matched to a gene: 5. The CDR3 here is CASSQPDRGLYGYTF. CDR3 coding DNA: TGTGCCAGCAGCCAGCCCGACAGGGGGCTCTATGGCTACACCTTC.

This clonotype showed up just a few times. The chain recombines TRBV9 with TRBJ1-2; possibly TRBD1 for D (6 bases). The CDR3 totals 13 residues. V was pared by 0 bases and J by 6 bases, with 9 bases between. Germline V gives CDR1 SGDLS, CDR2 YYNGEE. The CDR3 is CASSVGGPNGYTF. The CDR3 DNA sequence: TGTGCCAGCAGCGTAGGGGGGCCCAATGGCTACACCTTC.

The table lists this clonotype with many counts. This chain links TRBV6-1 with TRBJ2-7; D gene uncertain. Germline V gene sequence: CDR1 MNHNS, CDR2 SASEGT. CDR3 length: 13 residues. Trimming left V 6 bases short and J 6 bases short, with 15 bases between. The CDR3 sequence: CASRSTGPSEQYF. Here the CDR3 DNA reads TGTGCCAGCAGAAGCACCGGACCCTCCGAGCAGTACTTC.

The chain uses TRBV5-6 and TRBJ1-3; no definite D call. V was clipped by 3 bases and J by 0 bases, with 7 bases between them. The CDR3 is 14 amino acids. CDR1 is SGHDT and CDR2 is YYEEEE in the germline V gene. CDR3 nucleotide sequence: TGTGCCAGCAGCTCGATTGGCTCTGGAAACACCATATATTTT. It translates to CASSSIGSGNTIYF. The variable domain in full, with the rest retrieved from reference TRBV5-6 and TRBJ1-3, is DAGVTQSPTHLIKTRGQQVTLRCSPKSGHDTVSWYQQALGQGPQFIFQYYEEEERQRGNFPDRFSGHQFPNYSSELNVNALLLGDSALYLCASSSIGSGNTIYFGEGSWLTVV.

This clonotype was detected many times. This chain uses TRBV4-1 with TRBJ2-7, with 9 bases identical to TRBD1. The CDR3 runs 17 residues. Germline values: CDR1 MGHRA, CDR2 YSYEKL. The ends lost 5 bases at V and 1 base at J; junction bases unmatched: 12. CDR3 amino acids: CASSSRTGVWESYEQYF. CDR3 nucleotides: TGCGCCAGCAGCTCCCGGACAGGGGTATGGGAATCCTACGAGCAGTACTTC.

This clonotype was seen at least ten times. The V and J genes are TRBV20-1 and TRBJ1-1; D not resolved. The CDR3 is 16 amino acids. The germline gives CDR1 DFQATT, CDR2 SNEGSKA (reference sequence). V lost 0 bases and J 0 bases, leaving 14 bases between the germline ends. The CDR3 loop is CSARDGGGTMNTEAFF. The CDR3 DNA reads TGCAGTGCTAGAGATGGTGGCGGCACGATGAACACTGAAGCTTTCTTT.

This clonotype was seen many times. The genes are TRBV2 and TRBJ1-5; perhaps TRBD1 as D (6 bases). V lost 7 bases and J lost 5, with 15 bases in between. Germline CDR1 SNHLY, CDR2 FYNNEI. There are 14 residues in the CDR3. Written as DNA, the CDR3 is TGTGCCAGCACCGGACAGCGTACCTATCAGCCCCAGCATTTT. Amino acids: CASTGQRTYQPQHF.

The chain is built from TRBV28 and TRBJ2-1; D could derive from TRBD1 or TRBD2 (5 bases each). The V gene lost 6 bases and the J gene lost 1 base, with 10 bases spanning the gap. The length of the CDR3 is 14 residues. Germline loops: CDR1 MDHEN, CDR2 SYDVKM. The CDR3 loop is CASRIGGSYNEQFF. The CDR3 DNA is TGTGCCAGCAGGATTGGGGGTTCCTACAATGAGCAGTTCTTC.

There are a few counts of this clonotype. Since a much larger clone is just one base distant, this may be a read error. The V and J genes are TRBV28 and TRBJ2-3; unclear D gene. This CDR3 spans 13 amino acids. Germline V gene lookup returns CDR1 MDHEN and CDR2 SYDVKM. In nucleotides, the CDR3 is TGTGCCACCAGTTTGTATAGGGCAGATACGCAGTATTTT. It encodes CATSLYRADTQYF.

The V gene is TRBV20-1, the J gene TRBJ1-1; D unclear. CDR1 is DFQATT, CDR2 SNEGSKA, per germline (reference sequence). The CDR3 runs to 14 residues. The CDR3 reads CSANMMSVNTEAFF. The CDR3 DNA sequence: TGCAGCGCAAACATGATGTCGGTGAACACTGAAGCTTTCTTT.

This clonotype was found many times. V is TRBV11-1 and J is TRBJ1-6; TRBD1 matches at 10 bases. CDR1 is SGHAT and CDR2 is FQDESV in the germline V gene (reference sequence). V lost 5 bases to trimming and J lost 10 bases; unmatched junction nucleotides: 5. The CDR3 totals 14 residues. The CDR3 bases are TGTGCCAGCAGCCGACAGGGGGCGAAATCACCCCTCCACTTT. Protein: CASSRQGAKSPLHF. Combining the CDR3 with reference TRBV11-1 and TRBJ1-6 gives the whole variable domain EAEVAQSPRYKITEKSQAVAFWCDPISGHATLYWYRQILGQGPELLVQFQDESVVDDSQLPKDRFSAERLKGVDSTLKIQPAELGDSAMYLCASSRQGAKSPLHFGNGTRLTVT.

Ten or more counts support this clonotype. The gene calls are TRBV12-3 or TRBV12-4 and TRBJ2-7, with unresolved D. The CDR3 contains 12 residues. The V end lost 1 base, the J end lost 6 bases, and 7 bases lay between the germline ends. The CDR3 DNA follows: TGTGCCAGCAGTTTAGTTCCCCCCGAGCAGTACTTC. Amino acids: CASSLVPPEQYF.